Listed here are 28 T cell receptor beta chains from one sample, sequenced in a study of breast tumors, draining lymph nodes, adjacent tissues. TCRdb passed the multiplex PCR reads through MiXCR, listing each CDR3 protein once. The sample yields about 180,000 distinct CDR3 sequences, more than 25% seen once. Axillary draining lymph nodes of breast cancer patients supplied the node samples. Sequencing was performed on axillary lymph node tissue. The origin of the receptors is a female donor with breast cancer. Some clones in this sample may be carry-over from other donors' samples.

This clonotype was found many times. V usage is TRBV7-3 and J usage is TRBJ1-2; D unclear. The germline V gene encodes CDR1 SGHTA and CDR2 FQGTGA. Between the trimmed V and J ends, which lost 0 bases and 6 bases, there was a span of 11 bases. This CDR3 is built from 14 residues. The CDR3 region is CASSLTHKGHGYTF. Here the CDR3 DNA reads TGTGCCAGCAGCTTAACCCACAAGGGCCATGGCTACACCTTC.

J is TRBJ1-2 and V is TRBV9; a weak D match, TRBD1 (6 bases). Trimming took off 5 bases at V and 7 bases at J, with 15 bases between the two ends. The CDR3 consists of 13 residues. Per germline, CDR1 SGDLS and CDR2 YYNGEE. Here the CDR3 DNA reads TGTGCCAGCAGTCCCCGCCAGGGGTTTGGCTACACCTTC. This translates into CASSPRQGFGYTF.

The chain couples TRBV7-2 to TRBJ2-1, with 8 bases aligning to TRBD2. Germline V CDR1 and CDR2: SGHTA, FQGNSA. V lost 4 bases, J lost 6 bases, and 5 bases stayed unmatched. The CDR3 extends over 14 amino acids. CDR3 bases: TGTGCCAGCAGCTGGGACGGGAGGGCCAATGAGCAGTTCTTC. This gives the protein CASSWDGRANEQFF.

This clonotype showed up just once. The rearrangement joins TRBV13 to TRBJ2-6; 12 bases fit TRBD1. J was trimmed by 2 bases and V by 8 bases; bases with no gene match: 13. Germline CDR1 reads PRHDT; CDR2 reads FYEKMQ (reference sequence). The CDR3 extends over 19 amino acids. Here the CDR3 reads CASDMGGRDRGPGANVLTF. The CDR3 DNA reads TGTGCCAGCGACATGGGAGGTAGGGACAGGGGGCCTGGGGCCAACGTCCTGACTTTC.

This clonotype appeared a few times. A much larger clonotype is one base distant, so this may be a read error. This chain uses TRBV5-4 with TRBJ2-3; 8 nucleotides match TRBD1. CDR1 is SGHNT, CDR2 YYREEE, per germline (reference sequence). This CDR3 is built from 12 residues. The CDR3 protein is CAMTGVPATQYF. The DNA of the CDR3 is TGTGCAATGACAGGGGTCCCAGCTACGCAGTATTTT.

Ten or more counts support this clonotype. J is TRBJ1-5 and V is TRBV29-1, with D hard to call. V was trimmed by 6 bases and J by 3 bases, leaving 12 bases between them. The CDR3 covers 13 residues. In germline, CDR1 is SQVTM, CDR2 ANQGSEA. The CDR3 coding sequence is TGCAGCGTAAGAGGCGGTCTCAATCAGCCCCAGCATTTT. The encoded protein is CSVRGGLNQPQHF.

This clonotype was recorded many times. The chain is built from TRBV27 and TRBJ1-2; 7 bases fit TRBD1. The trim removed 6 bases at V and 3 bases at J, leaving 7 bases unmatched. The CDR3 has 14 amino acids. The germline V gene encodes CDR1 MNHEY and CDR2 SMNVEV (reference sequence). The CDR3 nucleotides are TGTGCCAGCAGGCCCAGGGGGGGGTACTATGGCTACACCTTC. Its translation is CASRPRGGYYGYTF.

This clonotype was seen only once. This rearrangement joins TRBV24-1 to TRBJ2-7; TRBD1 matches at 10 bases. The CDR3 loop spans 16 amino acids. The trim removed 4 bases at V and 2 bases at J, leaving 7 bases unmatched. Germline lookup yields CDR1 KGHDR and CDR2 SFDVKD. The DNA of the CDR3 is TGTGCCACCAGTGACCCCCCCGGGACAGGGGCCTACGAGCAGTACTTC. This encodes CATSDPPGTGAYEQYF.

J is TRBJ1-5 and V is TRBV3-1; D is unclear. Germline loops: CDR1 LGHDT, CDR2 YNNKEL (reference sequence). This CDR3 region has 14 residues. Trimming left V 3 bases short and J 0 bases short, with 6 bases between. The DNA of the CDR3 is TGTGCCAGCAGCCATGCCGGTAGCAATCAGCCCCAGCATTTT. It specifies CASSHAGSNQPQHF.

The V call is TRBV19, the J call TRBJ1-6; TRBD1 might be the D (5 bases). The germline gives CDR1 LNHDA, CDR2 SQIVND (reference sequence). This CDR3 region has 14 residues. V lost 5 bases and J 7 bases, leaving 12 bases between the germline ends. This CDR3 reads CASSRTRLNSPLHF. CDR3 DNA sequence: TGTGCCAGTAGTCGGACACGGTTAAATTCACCCCTCCACTTT.

Comment on this clonotype: Without the conserved terminal phenylalanine or tryptophan, this CDR3 likely stems from a read error. The gene calls are TRBV15 and TRBJ2-5; D might be TRBD1 (6 bases). From germline, CDR1 is LNHNV and CDR2 YYDKDF (reference sequence). V dropped 0 bases and J dropped 9 bases, with 14 bases sitting between them. The CDR3 covers 14 residues. As DNA, the CDR3 is TGTGCCACCAGCAGAGATGCAGGGGTCGAGGCCCAGTACCTC. Encoded protein: CATSRDAGVEAQYL.

With regard to this clonotype: The CDR3 ends on some other residue instead of the conserved phenylalanine or tryptophan, so this is likely a read error. The limits of the CDR3 on the DNA are not certain, so only TCRdb's listed CDR3 is given. The chain employs TRBV20-1 and TRBJ1-2. Germline V lookup: CDR1 DFQATT, CDR2 SNEGSKA (reference sequence). The CDR3 has 13 residues if both end residues are counted. The chain's CDR3 is CSALIKGNYGYAL.

As for this clonotype: The CDR3 ends on some other residue instead of the conserved phenylalanine or tryptophan, so this is likely a read error. This chain connects TRBV15 to TRBJ1-4, with no clear D. This CDR3 spans 15 amino acids. The V gene lost 0 bases and the J gene lost 4 bases, with 9 bases spanning the gap. Germline-derived CDR1 and CDR2 are LNHNV and YYDKDF (reference sequence). In DNA form, the CDR3 reads TGTGCCACCAGCAGAGAACGAATGGGTAATGAAAAACTGTTTTCG. It codes for CATSRERMGNEKLFS.

About this clonotype: A much larger clone sits a single nucleotide away, making a read error possible. The chain recombines TRBV20-1 with TRBJ2-2; D might be TRBD2 (5 bases). This CDR3 contains 14 residues. Germline V gives CDR1 DFQATT, CDR2 SNEGSKA (reference sequence). The CDR3 spells CSAGVLVSPGELLF. CDR3 nucleotide sequence: TGCAGTGCCGGAGTTTTGGTTTCACCCGGGGAGCTGCTTTTT.

Many counts were recorded for this clonotype. The chain has TRBV12-3 or TRBV12-4 and TRBJ2-6; maybe TRBD1 (6 bases). The CDR3 is 12 amino acids. V was shortened by 3 bases and J by 15 bases, with 12 bases between the two germline ends. CDR3 bases: TGTGCCAGCAGTTTCGCGCGAGGGGGCCTGACTTTC. It translates to CASSFARGGLTF.

The table lists this clonotype with a few counts. A much larger clone differs from this one at a single base, so this may be a read error. The chain joins TRBV20-1 to TRBJ2-7, with D perhaps matching TRBD1 or TRBD2 (5 bases each). Trimming took off 5 bases at V and 6 bases at J, with 14 bases between the two ends. In germline, CDR1 is DFQATT, CDR2 SNEGSKA (reference sequence). This CDR3 spans 12 amino acids. This CDR3 reads CSAPGRGREQYF. The DNA of the CDR3 is TGCAGTGCTCCCGGACGGGGACGCGAGCAGTACTTC.

The table lists this clonotype with a few counts. The CDR3 region is CASSPYGTRTSRHEQYF. CDR3 coding DNA: TGTGCCAGCAGTCCCTACGGGACACGCACTAGTCGCCACGAGCAGTACTTC. V usage is TRBV28 and J usage is TRBJ2-7, with D possibly TRBD1 on 6 matching bases. Germline assignment: CDR1 MDHEN and CDR2 SYDVKM. Trimming pared 5 bases from V and 5 bases from J, leaving 25 bases between. CDR3 length: 17 amino acids.

J is TRBJ2-5 and V is TRBV20-1; no clear D. The CDR3 extends over 13 amino acids. Trimming cost V 3 bases and J 0 bases, with 8 bases left between them. Germline-derived CDR1 and CDR2 are DFQATT and SNEGSKA (reference sequence). This chain's CDR3 is CSASEANQETQYF. The CDR3 DNA is TGCAGTGCTAGTGAGGCAAACCAAGAGACCCAGTACTTC.

This clonotype was seen many times. The chain is built from TRBV30 and TRBJ1-4, with D possibly TRBD1 on 6 matching bases. V was trimmed by 1 base and J by 7 bases, leaving 19 bases between them. CDR1 GTSNPN and CDR2 SVGIG come from the germline V gene (reference sequence). This CDR3 region has 16 residues. This CDR3 reads CAWSESGGTRGEKLFF. The CDR3 DNA follows: TGTGCCTGGAGTGAGTCCGGTGGGACACGAGGTGAAAAACTGTTTTTT.

This clonotype was picked up many times. The V gene is TRBV11-2, the J gene TRBJ2-3; D is ambiguous. V was shortened by 1 base and J by 4 bases, with 9 bases between the two germline ends. CDR1 SGHAT and CDR2 FQNNGV come from the germline V gene. This CDR3 contains 14 residues. DNA of the CDR3: TGTGCCAGCAGCTTAGTCGGCTGGGCAGATACGCAGTATTTT. Protein: CASSLVGWADTQYF.

As concerns this clonotype: A junction end diverges from the germline sequence, so it may reflect a read error. This chain connects TRBV10-3 to TRBJ2-7; D is perhaps TRBD2 (6 bases). The CDR3 is made up of 15 amino acids. Germline CDR1 ENHRY, CDR2 SYGVKD. The CDR3 loop reads CASSERLAPTCERYF. CDR3 coding DNA: TGTGCCAGCAGTGAGAGGCTAGCGCCGACCTGCGAGCGGTACTTC.

This clonotype was recorded at least ten times. The V gene is TRBV18, the J gene TRBJ2-3, with TRBD2 as a possible D gene (6 bases). This CDR3 region has 13 residues. V lost 2 bases to trimming and J lost 5 bases, with 8 bases between them. Germline V gene sequence: CDR1 KGHSH, CDR2 LQKENI. CDR3 DNA: TGTGCCAGCTCACCAATAGCGGTAGATACGCAGTATTTT. This translates into CASSPIAVDTQYF. Full variable domain (outside the CDR3, taken from reference TRBV18 and TRBJ2-3): NAGVMQNPRHLVRRRGQEARLRCSPMKGHSHVYWYRQLPEEGLKFMVYLQKENIIDESGMPKERFSAEFPKEGPSILRIQQVVRGDSAAYFCASSPIAVDTQYFGPGTRLTVL.

In its sample, this clonotype was seen once. The gene calls are TRBV7-9 and TRBJ2-2; D is undetermined. The CDR3 is 14 amino acids. V was cut by 1 base and J by 3 bases, with 6 bases left in between. Germline CDR1 SEHNR, CDR2 FQNEAQ (reference sequence). The CDR3 bases are TGTGCCAGCAGCTTAGTGTCGGACACCGGGGAGCTGTTTTTT. Protein: CASSLVSDTGELFF.

This clonotype has at least ten counts. The V call is TRBV6-6, the J call TRBJ1-5, with D perhaps matching TRBD1 (5 bases). Between the trimmed V and J ends, which lost 5 bases and 4 bases, there was a span of 21 bases. Germline CDR1 reads MNHNY; CDR2 reads SVGAGI (reference sequence). This CDR3 has 17 amino acids. The CDR3 spells CASSPRRQMGGNQPQHF. CDR3 bases: TGTGCCAGCAGTCCTCGACGACAGATGGGGGGGAATCAGCCCCAGCATTTT.

In its sample, this clonotype was seen a few times. A much larger clone differs from this one at a single base, so this may be a read error. The chain employs TRBV20-1 and TRBJ1-5, with D uncertain. The V gene lost 6 bases and the J gene lost 6 bases, with 21 bases spanning the gap. The CDR3 extends over 15 amino acids. CDR1 DFQATT and CDR2 SNEGSKA come from the germline V gene (reference sequence). CDR3 sequence reads: CSARLRQARTQPQHF. The DNA for the CDR3 is TGCAGTGCCCGCCTAAGGCAGGCCAGAACTCAGCCCCAGCATTTT.

To note about this clonotype: A read error may produce the germline difference seen at one junction end. The gene calls are TRBV24-1 and TRBJ1-1; possibly TRBD1 for D (5 bases). The CDR3 is 13 amino acids. CDR1 is KGHDR and CDR2 is SFDVKD in the germline V gene. Here the CDR3 DNA reads TGTGCCACCAGTGATCCCAGGGTTTCTGAAGCTCTCTTT. This codes for CATSDPRVSEALF.

Concerning this clonotype: With a much larger clone just one base away, this may be a read error. Because the CDR3 is missing its conserved closing phenylalanine or tryptophan, this is likely a read error. This chain connects TRBV7-2 to TRBJ2-7; D uncertain. With 6 bases removed from V and 2 bases from J, the gap between germline ends came to 14 bases. Germline V gene lookup returns CDR1 SGHTA and CDR2 FQGNSA. This CDR3 spans 14 amino acids. CDR3 sequence reads: CASSLYGWTYEQYL. CDR3 coding DNA: TGTGCCAGCAGTTTATATGGATGGACCTACGAGCAGTACCTC.

V gene TRBV27 combines with J gene TRBJ2-1; D not resolved. Germline lookup yields CDR1 MNHEY and CDR2 SMNVEV (reference sequence). The CDR3 has 15 residues. Trimming pared 6 bases from V and 4 bases from J, leaving 16 bases between. CDR3 protein: CASRRNRNIYNEQFF. DNA for the CDR3: TGTGCCAGCAGGAGGAACCGGAACATTTACAATGAGCAGTTCTTC.